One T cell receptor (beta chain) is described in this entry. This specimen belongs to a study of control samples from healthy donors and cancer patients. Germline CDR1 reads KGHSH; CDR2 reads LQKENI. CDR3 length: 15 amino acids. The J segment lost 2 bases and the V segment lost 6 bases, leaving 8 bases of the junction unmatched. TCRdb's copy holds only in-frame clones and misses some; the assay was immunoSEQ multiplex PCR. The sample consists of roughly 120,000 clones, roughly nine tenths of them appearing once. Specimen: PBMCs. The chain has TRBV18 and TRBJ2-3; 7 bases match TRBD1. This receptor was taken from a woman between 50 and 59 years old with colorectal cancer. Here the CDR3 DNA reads TGTGCCAGCTCTCCGAGGGACAGATACACAGATACGCAGTATTTT. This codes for CASSPRDRYTDTQYF. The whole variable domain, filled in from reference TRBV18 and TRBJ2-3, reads NAGVMQNPRHLVRRRGQEARLRCSPMKGHSHVYWYRQLPEEGLKFMVYLQKENIIDESGMPKERFSAEFPKEGPSILRIQQVVRGDSAAYFCASSPRDRYTDTQYFGPGTRLTVL.